A selection of T cell receptor beta chains follows, all from one sample in a study of shared clonotypes between healthy human individuals. The data were produced by immunoSEQ multiplex PCR, yet TCRdb's version contains in-frame clones alone and is incomplete. Of nearly 2 million clones listed, about 95% are singletons. The sequenced sample was naive CD8+ T cells sorted from blood. The receptors derive from a young man in good health. Both conserved end residues are part of each CDR3. D genes are given only for firm matches. Clone size is stated in some rows and not others, as once, few, many or a class when expanded.

abundance	v_gene	j_gene	d_gene	CDR3nt	CDR3aa
once	TRBV30	TRBJ2-7	.	TGTGCCTGGAGTGATGAGACCGGATCCTACGAGCAGTACTTC	CAWSDETGSYEQYF
.	TRBV4-3	TRBJ2-7	.	TGCGCCAGCAGCCAAGACCGGGGTTTCTCCTACGAGCAGTACTTC	CASSQDRGFSYEQYF
.	TRBV5-8	TRBJ1-1	TRBD1	TGTGCCAGCAGCTGGTGGACAGGGGAGGGGAACACTGAAGCTTTCTTT	CASSWWTGEGNTEAFF
.	TRBV5-4	TRBJ2-5	.	TGTGCCAGCAGCGACCTGTTGGGGGTTGTAGAGACCCAGTACTTC	CASSDLLGVVETQYF
.	TRBV5-1	TRBJ1-1	.	TGCGCCAGCAGCTTGGCCGCAGGGCTGACTGAAGCTTTCTTT	CASSLAAGLTEAFF
.	TRBV27	TRBJ2-7	.	TGTGCCAGCAGTTTATCGGGGGCCTACGAGCAGTACTTC	CASSLSGAYEQYF
.	TRBV27	TRBJ2-1	.	TGTGCCAGCAGTCCACTCGGGAGCAATGAGCAGTTCTTC	CASSPLGSNEQFF
.	TRBV5-4	TRBJ2-1	TRBD2	TGTGCCAGCAGCTTGGTCCCTAGCGGGGAGATATACAATGAGCAGTTCTTC	CASSLVPSGEIYNEQFF
.	TRBV13	TRBJ2-7	.	TGTGCCAGCTCCTCGCAGCAGACGGGATACGAGCAGTACTTC	CASSSQQTGYEQYF
.	TRBV11-2	TRBJ2-5	.	TGTGCCAGCAGCTTGTCGGGAGAGACCCAGTACTTC	CASSLSGETQYF
.	TRBV27	TRBJ2-2	TRBD2	TGTGCCAGCAGTTTAACGGGACTAGTATGGACCGGGGAGCTGTTTTTT	CASSLTGLVWTGELFF
.	TRBV11-2	TRBJ2-3	.	TGTGCCAGCAGCTCCTCACCCTGGGATACGCAGTATTTT	CASSSSPWDTQYF